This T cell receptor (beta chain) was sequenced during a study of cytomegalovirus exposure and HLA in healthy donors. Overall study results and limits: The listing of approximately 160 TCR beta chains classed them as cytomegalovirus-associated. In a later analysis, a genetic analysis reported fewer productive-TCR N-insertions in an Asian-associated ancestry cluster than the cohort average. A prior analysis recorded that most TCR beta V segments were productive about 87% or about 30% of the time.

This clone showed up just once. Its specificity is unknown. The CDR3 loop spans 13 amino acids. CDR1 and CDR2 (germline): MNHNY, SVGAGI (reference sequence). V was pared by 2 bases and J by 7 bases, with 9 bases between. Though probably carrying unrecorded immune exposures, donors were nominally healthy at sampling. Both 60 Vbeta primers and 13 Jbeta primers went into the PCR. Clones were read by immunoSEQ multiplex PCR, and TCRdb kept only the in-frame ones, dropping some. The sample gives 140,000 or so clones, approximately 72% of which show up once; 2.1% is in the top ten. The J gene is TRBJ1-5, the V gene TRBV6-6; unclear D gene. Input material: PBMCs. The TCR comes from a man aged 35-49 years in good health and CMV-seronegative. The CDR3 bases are TGTGCCAGCAGTTACCCGGGAGGGCAGCCCCAGCATTTT. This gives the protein CASSYPGGQPQHF.